This TCR beta chain was obtained from a study of OX40 agonist ivuxolimab in advanced cancers. At the level of the study: Mean age approximately 59 years, range about 20 to 85; just over 80% male. Three patients had partial responses: one hepatocellular carcinoma, two cutaneous melanoma.

V lost 0 bases and J lost 4; bases outside the gene matches: 4. The CDR3 extends over 16 amino acids. Overall study results and limits: Among the lowest levels of clonal expansion were found in partial responders at 0.1-3.0 mg/kg. Expanded clones belonging to CD8+ T cells outnumbered, on average, those of CD4+.

The assay was immunoSEQ multiplex PCR, and TCRdb's table has in-frame clones only and misses some. The table includes tens of thousands of clones, approximately 90% detected once. With respect to this clone: As yet, its antigen is unknown.

This receptor was taken from an adult with an advanced solid tumor such as melanoma, head and neck, liver or kidney cancer. The chain is built from TRBV5-3 and TRBJ2-3; 11 bases map to TRBD2. TRBV5-3 is an open reading frame whose function is uncertain. The material sequenced was CD4+ or CD8+ T cells sorted from blood, taken in a trial of the OX40 agonist ivuxolimab. CDR3 protein: CARSLVGLADPDTQYF. CDR3 sequence (DNA): TGTGCCAGAAGCTTGGTGGGACTAGCGGACCCAGATACGCAGTATTTT.